This T cell receptor (beta chain) was recorded in a study of control samples from healthy donors and cancer patients (dated by TCRdb to the early 2020s). Library creation used the immunoSEQ multiplex PCR assay. In its TCRdb copy, this immuneACCESS table keeps in-frame sequences only and misses some clones. Where compared with another copy, unresolved V genes explain less than half of these, and the others have no known cause. The sample contains fewer than 200,000 clones, roughly nine tenths of them found a single time. The ten largest clones capture 1.1% to 1.5% of the sample. Points on this clone: Its specific antigen is unknown. Qualities for individual bases were not recorded, and no much larger clone is one base off.

Including the terminal cysteine and phenylalanine, the CDR3 comprises 12 residues. The read is trimmed to its CDR3 DNA, 36 bases read in frame from base 1. The germline V gene encodes CDR1 MDHEN and CDR2 SYDVKM. V is cut by 5 bases and J by 7 bases, and the space between the germline ends is 10 bases. The origin of this receptor is a man aged 25 to 40 in good health. Sequenced input: blood. Recombination connected TRBV28 to TRBJ2-3; the D segment cannot be called with confidence. The DNA sequence reads TGTGCCAGCAGTGAGGAAGTCCATACGCAGTATTTT. It codes for CASSEEVHTQYF.